These 23 T cell receptor beta chains originate from one sample sequenced in a study of cytomegalovirus exposure and HLA in healthy donors. 13 Jbeta primers and 60 Vbeta primers were used for the PCR. Repertoires were generated with immunoSEQ multiplex PCR, while TCRdb's copy carries only in-frame clones and drops some. Of 150,000 to 200,000 clones in the sample, roughly four fifths are singletons; the top ten hold over 4%. The sequenced sample consisted of PBMCs. The origin of the receptors is a man aged 50 to 60 in good health and CMV-seropositive.

V is TRBV7-9 and J is TRBJ1-2; D not certain. CDR1 is SEHNR and CDR2 is FQNEAQ in the germline V gene (reference sequence). The CDR3 has 11 amino acids. Deletions cut 4 bases from V and 3 bases from J, with 3 bases between. CDR3 bases: TGTGCCAGCAGCTCGGACTATGGCTACACCTTC. This translates into CASSSDYGYTF.

The sample holds one count of this clone. V usage is TRBV11-2 and J usage is TRBJ1-3; D is possibly TRBD1 (5 bases). Trimming cost V 3 bases and J 0 bases, with 9 bases left between them. The CDR3 runs to 15 residues. Germline V gene lookup returns CDR1 SGHAT and CDR2 FQNNGV. CDR3 DNA: TGTGCCAGCAGCTTCGGGGGAAACTCTGGAAACACCATATATTTT. Protein: CASSFGGNSGNTIYF.

This clone was seen only once. The chain is built from TRBV25-1 and TRBJ1-1, with TRBD1 identical over 7 bases. Germline V gives CDR1 MGHDK, CDR2 SYGVNS. The CDR3 covers 16 residues. The junction had 9 bases not matched to a gene; V was cut back by 1 base and J by 4 bases. CDR3 protein: CASSESSTGFGTEAFF. In nucleotides, the CDR3 is TGTGCCAGCAGTGAATCGTCGACAGGGTTTGGCACTGAAGCTTTCTTT.

This rearrangement joins TRBV7-3 to TRBJ2-2; D remains ambiguous. Germline V lookup: CDR1 SGHTA, CDR2 FQGTGA. The CDR3 is 13 amino acids. The V end lost 3 bases, the J end lost 2 bases, and 4 bases lay between the germline ends. CDR3 protein: CASSLSNTGELFF. The CDR3 DNA sequence: TGTGCCAGCAGCTTGTCTAACACCGGGGAGCTGTTTTTT.

About this clone itself: The conserved final phenylalanine or tryptophan is absent from the CDR3, which likely points to a read error. The gene calls are TRBV18 and TRBJ1-2; D is uncertain. V was trimmed by 6 bases and J by 0 bases, leaving 23 bases between them. Germline assignment: CDR1 KGHSH and CDR2 LQKENI. The CDR3 is made up of 18 amino acids. The chain's CDR3 is CASSQPGTITRTNYGYTS. The CDR3 coding sequence is TGTGCCAGCTCCCAGCCCGGAACTATAACACGGACTAACTATGGCTACACCTCC.

This rearrangement joins TRBV5-4 to TRBJ2-2, with 8 bases identical to TRBD1. The CDR3 covers 16 residues. Germline V gene sequence: CDR1 SGHNT, CDR2 YYREEE (reference sequence). With V trimmed by 10 bases and J by 5 bases, 16 bases remained unmatched. The chain's CDR3 is CASSAAGQGLTGELFF. The CDR3 bases are TGTGCCTCCTCCGCCGCCGGACAGGGTTTGACCGGGGAGCTGTTTTTT.

This chain links TRBV28 with TRBJ2-1; D call uncertain. Germline V gene sequence: CDR1 MDHEN, CDR2 SYDVKM. Trimming removed 7 bases from V and 10 bases from J, with 11 bases in between. The CDR3 is 11 residues long. CDR3: CASTPGGEQFF. As DNA, the CDR3 is TGTGCCAGCACCCCCGGCGGCGAGCAGTTCTTC.

This clone showed up just a few times. The chain has TRBV10-3 and TRBJ2-5; 9 bases map to TRBD1. The CDR3 spans 15 residues. Germline V lookup: CDR1 ENHRY, CDR2 SYGVKD. J gave up 5 bases and V 2 bases, and 6 bases lay outside the gene matches. The CDR3 sequence: CAISEDSDRGETQYF. CDR3 DNA sequence: TGTGCCATCAGTGAGGATTCGGACAGGGGTGAGACCCAGTACTTC.

In DNA form, the CDR3 reads TGTGCCATCAGTGAGGGCGCAGGGGGGACCTACGAGCAGTACTTC. Its protein is CAISEGAGGTYEQYF. The chain joins TRBV10-3 to TRBJ2-7, with a weak D call TRBD1 (7 bases). Germline values: CDR1 ENHRY, CDR2 SYGVKD. The V end was cut by 2 bases, the J end by 2 bases, with 13 bases between. The CDR3 is 15 amino acids.

This chain connects TRBV12-1 to TRBJ1-5; the D segment call TRBD1 is taken from the table without a DNA check. TRBV12-1 is described as a pseudogene. The CDR3 runs 17 residues. This CDR3 is CASSFVGRGKPNQPQHF. The CDR3 DNA reads as TGTGCCAGCAGCTTTGTGGGTAGGGGCAAACCCAATCAGCCCCAGCATTTT.

The CDR3 sequence: CASSLRSPGSETQYF. The CDR3, as DNA: TGTGCCAGCAGCTTAAGATCCCCGGGTTCAGAGACCCAGTACTTC. This chain connects TRBV7-9 to TRBJ2-5; D unresolved. V lost 2 bases, J lost 4 bases, and 14 bases lay in between. This CDR3 spans 15 amino acids. Germline CDR1 is SEHNR and CDR2 is FQNEAQ (reference sequence).

The rearrangement joins TRBV9 to TRBJ2-3; the match to TRBD2 covers 11 bases. The CDR3 sequence is 14 residues long. Germline CDR1 SGDLS, CDR2 YYNGEE. Trimming at V came to 3 bases and at J to 4 bases, leaving 1 base not matched to a gene. The CDR3 sequence: CASSASGRSDTQYF. CDR3 nucleotide sequence: TGTGCCAGCAGCGCTAGCGGGAGGTCAGATACGCAGTATTTT.

The chain links TRBV10-3 to TRBJ2-5; 11 bases line up with TRBD1. This CDR3 has 13 amino acids. Germline loops: CDR1 ENHRY, CDR2 SYGVKD. The V segment lost 8 bases and the J segment 5 bases; nucleotides outside the gene matches: 4. CDR3 residues: CAIGDRGGETQYF. DNA for the CDR3: TGTGCCATCGGGGACAGGGGGGGTGAGACCCAGTACTTC.

The rearrangement uses TRBV5-4 and TRBJ2-2; 9 bases map to TRBD2. The junction had 7 bases not matched to a gene; V was cut back by 0 bases and J by 4 bases. The CDR3 runs to 17 residues. Germline-derived CDR1 and CDR2 are SGHNT and YYREEE (reference sequence). The CDR3 protein is CASSLASSGGFTGELFF. For the CDR3, the DNA is TGTGCCAGCAGCTTGGCCAGTAGCGGGGGATTCACCGGGGAGCTGTTTTTT.

V is TRBV10-3 and J is TRBJ2-7, with D perhaps matching TRBD1 (6 bases). Germline CDR1 ENHRY, CDR2 SYGVKD. Trimming cost V 10 bases and J 3 bases, with 25 bases left between them. This CDR3 is 16 amino acids long. CDR3 sequence reads: CATQARQVSLIYEQYF. Written as DNA, the CDR3 is TGTGCCACCCAGGCGCGACAGGTATCACTAATCTACGAGCAGTACTTC.

This chain connects TRBV6-6 to TRBJ2-7; the match to TRBD2 covers 9 bases. Germline V lookup: CDR1 MNHNY, CDR2 SVGAGI (reference sequence). V lost 10 bases to trimming and J lost 3 bases; unmatched junction nucleotides: 13. This CDR3 spans 15 amino acids. The CDR3 bases are TGTGCCACCCGGGGAAGCGGGGGGTCCGTCTACGAGCAGTACTTC. It encodes CATRGSGGSVYEQYF.

This clone was seen a few times. The chain recombines TRBV27 with TRBJ1-3, with 12 bases that match TRBD1. Germline V gene lookup returns CDR1 MNHEY and CDR2 SMNVEV (reference sequence). J was trimmed by 2 bases and V by 4 bases; bases with no gene match: 3. The CDR3 consists of 16 residues. The CDR3 DNA is TGTGCCAGCAGTTCTCGGGACAGGGGGCCTGGAAACACCATATATTTT. It is translated as CASSSRDRGPGNTIYF.

The chain uses TRBV5-4 and TRBJ1-2; D perhaps matches TRBD1 (6 bases). The V gene lost 4 bases and the J gene lost 8 bases, with 15 bases spanning the gap. This CDR3 is 13 amino acids long. Germline assignment: CDR1 SGHNT and CDR2 YYREEE (reference sequence). CDR3 in amino acids: CASSRGGALGYTF. For the CDR3, the DNA is TGTGCCAGCAGCCGGGGGGGGGCGTTGGGCTACACCTTC. Looking up the rest from reference TRBV5-4 and TRBJ1-2 gives the full variable domain: ETGVTQSPTHLIKTRGQQVTLRCSSQSGHNTVSWYQQALGQGPQFIFQYYREEENGRGNFPPRFSGLQFPNYSSELNVNALELDDSALYLCASSRGGALGYTFGSGTRLTVV.

The rearrangement joins TRBV7-6 to TRBJ1-3; a possible D gene is TRBD1 (5 bases). The CDR3 totals 15 residues. Germline V gene sequence: CDR1 SGHVS, CDR2 FNYEAQ. Trimming stripped 3 bases from V and 4 bases from J, with 13 bases between. As DNA, the CDR3 is TGTGCCAGCAGCTTGGACTTGGGGGGAGGAAACACCATATATTTT. Protein: CASSLDLGGGNTIYF.

The chain has TRBV19 and TRBJ2-7, with TRBD2 matching 8 bases. Per the germline V gene, CDR1 is LNHDA and CDR2 is SQIVND (reference sequence). With V trimmed by 5 bases and J by 0 bases, 6 bases remained unmatched. CDR3 length: 15 residues. Here the CDR3 reads CASSPGGGSSYEQYF. CDR3 in DNA: TGTGCCAGTAGTCCCGGGGGGGGAAGCTCCTACGAGCAGTACTTC.

The V and J genes are TRBV6-5 and TRBJ2-7; TRBD1 aligns across 7 bases. After removal of 2 bases from V and 0 bases from J, the junction contained 4 bases not matched to a gene. Germline V gives CDR1 MNHEY, CDR2 SVGAGI. The CDR3 is made up of 15 amino acids. The CDR3 sequence is CASSYAQGSSYEQYF. Here the CDR3 DNA reads TGTGCCAGCAGTTACGCACAGGGGAGCTCCTACGAGCAGTACTTC.

About this clone itself: The junction differs from germline at one of its ends, possibly a read error. The chain carries TRBV4-1 and TRBJ2-6; the D gene is possibly TRBD1 (6 bases). CDR1 MGHRA and CDR2 YSYEKL come from the germline V gene. The CDR3 is made up of 18 amino acids. CDR3 in amino acids: CASSQDPETSMGANVLTF. CDR3 sequence (DNA): TGCGCCAGCAGCCAAGACCCAGAAACCTCGATGGGGGCCAACGTCCTGACCTTC.

The rearrangement links TRBV5-1 to TRBJ1-5, with D unclear. This CDR3 has 15 residues. The germline V gene encodes CDR1 SGHRS and CDR2 YFSETQ. V was shortened by 4 bases and J by 3 bases, with 14 bases between the two germline ends. CDR3 amino acids: CASSIDGRNNQPQHF. The CDR3 bases are TGCGCCAGCAGCATCGACGGGAGGAACAATCAGCCCCAGCATTTT.